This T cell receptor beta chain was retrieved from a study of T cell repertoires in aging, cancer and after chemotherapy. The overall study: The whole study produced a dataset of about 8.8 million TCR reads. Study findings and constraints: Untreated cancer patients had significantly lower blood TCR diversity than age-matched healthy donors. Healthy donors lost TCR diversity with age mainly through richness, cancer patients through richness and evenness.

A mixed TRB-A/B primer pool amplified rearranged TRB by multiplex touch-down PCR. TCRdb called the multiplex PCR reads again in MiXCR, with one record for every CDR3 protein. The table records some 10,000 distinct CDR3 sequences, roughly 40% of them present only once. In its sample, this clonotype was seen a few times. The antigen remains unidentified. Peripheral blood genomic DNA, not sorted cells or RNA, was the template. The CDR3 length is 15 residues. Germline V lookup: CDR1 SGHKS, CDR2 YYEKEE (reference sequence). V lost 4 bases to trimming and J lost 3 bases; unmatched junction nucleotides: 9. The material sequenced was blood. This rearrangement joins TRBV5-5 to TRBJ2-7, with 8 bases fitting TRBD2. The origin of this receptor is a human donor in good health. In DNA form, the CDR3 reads TGTGCCAGCAGCGCCCTCAGCGGGAGAAGCTACGAGCAGTACTTC. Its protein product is CASSALSGRSYEQYF.